The 5 T cell receptor beta chains presented below share a single source sample, sequenced in a study of siplizumab effects on memory and regulatory T cells. The data were produced by immunoSEQ multiplex PCR, yet TCRdb's version contains in-frame clones alone and is incomplete. The table records more than 85,000 clones, around 90% of them present only once. The source material was Tregs sorted from blood. The source is a human donor in good health.

As regards this clone: Other DNA sequences in the same sample also yield this CDR3. The chain has TRBV25-1 and TRBJ2-2; D unresolved. From germline, CDR1 is MGHDK and CDR2 SYGVNS. CDR3 size: 14 residues. V gave up 1 base and J gave up 9 bases, with 12 bases separating them. CDR3 sequence (DNA): TGTGCCAGCAGTGAATCGGGTTCAGGAAGGGAGCTGTTTTTT. Residues: CASSESGSGRELFF.

The J gene is TRBJ2-5, the V gene TRBV5-5, with D perhaps matching TRBD1 (5 bases). Deletions cut 3 bases from V and 5 bases from J, with 17 bases between. The CDR3 runs 15 residues. The germline gives CDR1 SGHKS, CDR2 YYEKEE (reference sequence). The chain's CDR3 is CASSSAQGRAETQYF. The DNA of the CDR3 is TGTGCCAGCAGCTCCGCCCAGGGCAGGGCGGAGACCCAGTACTTC.

CDR3 amino acids: CAWSARKLVLLEQFF. CDR3 DNA sequence: TGTGCCTGGAGTGCGCGAAAACTAGTGTTACTTGAGCAGTTCTTC. The chain recombines TRBV30 with TRBJ2-1, with D possibly matching TRBD2 (5 bases). V was shortened by 1 base and J by 9 bases, with 19 bases between the two germline ends. Germline-derived CDR1 and CDR2 are GTSNPN and SVGIG (reference sequence). The CDR3 length is 15 residues.

The chain uses TRBV7-2 and TRBJ2-3; D call uncertain. Germline V gives CDR1 SGHTA, CDR2 FQGNSA. With 2 bases removed from V and 6 bases from J, the gap between germline ends came to 12 bases. CDR3 length: 14 amino acids. CDR3 in amino acids: CASSLFGIKDTQYF. The CDR3 DNA sequence: TGTGCCAGCAGCTTATTCGGAATCAAGGATACGCAGTATTTT.

The chain has TRBV5-4 and TRBJ1-2, with TRBD1 identical over 7 bases. The V gene end was trimmed by 4 bases and the J gene end by 0 bases; junction bases not matched to a gene: 21. Germline assignment: CDR1 SGHNT and CDR2 YYREEE (reference sequence). This CDR3 region has 20 residues. The CDR3 reads CASSVQLFGTVTLSNYGYTF. DNA of the CDR3: TGTGCCAGCAGCGTGCAACTGTTCGGGACAGTCACTCTTTCTAACTATGGCTACACCTTC.